Following are 7 T cell receptor beta chains from one sample sequenced in a study of CD8 T cells in ankylosing spondylitis. In TCRdb, the 5' RACE reads were re-called with MiXCR into one record per CDR3 protein. The table lists 45,000 to 65,000 distinct CDR3 sequences, about 7% of them singletons. Sequencing was carried out using blood, either unsorted or a sorted T cell fraction (not recorded which). The receptor set was obtained from a female donor with ankylosing spondylitis or in good health (not recorded which).

This clonotype has ten or more counts. The chain joins TRBV14 to TRBJ2-1, with unresolved D. V was clipped by 4 bases and J by 0 bases, with 10 bases between them. This CDR3 spans 15 amino acids. Looked up from germline, CDR1 is SGHDN and CDR2 is FVKESK. The CDR3, as DNA: TGTGCCAGCAGCCTGAGAAGGAGCTCCTACAATGAGCAGTTCTTC. It translates to CASSLRRSSYNEQFF.

This clonotype has a count of ten or more. This sequence joins TRBV18 and TRBJ1-3; no clear D gene. The ends were cut back, 3 bases at V and 8 bases at J, with 14 bases in the middle. Germline V lookup: CDR1 KGHSH, CDR2 LQKENI. CDR3 length equals 14 residues. The chain's CDR3 is CASSPGMDGDTIYF. The CDR3 region has the DNA TGTGCCAGCTCACCCGGCATGGATGGGGACACCATATATTTT. Filled out from reference TRBV18 and TRBJ1-3, the complete variable domain reads NAGVMQNPRHLVRRRGQEARLRCSPMKGHSHVYWYRQLPEEGLKFMVYLQKENIIDESGMPKERFSAEFPKEGPSILRIQQVVRGDSAAYFCASSPGMDGDTIYFGEGSWLTVV.

The table lists this clonotype with many counts. The junction shows a germline mismatch at one end, possibly a read error. This chain uses TRBV9 with TRBJ2-2; D is possibly TRBD2 (7 bases). Germline V gene data show CDR1 as SGDLS and CDR2 as YYNGEE. The CDR3 consists of 12 residues. The chain's CDR3 is CASARGAGELLF. The CDR3 DNA reads as TGTGCCAGCGCCCGGGGGGCGGGGGAGCTGCTTTTT.

The chain has TRBV12-3 or TRBV12-4 and TRBJ2-2, with D perhaps TRBD2 (5 bases). The V end lost 11 bases, the J end lost 5 bases, and 30 bases lay between the germline ends. The CDR3 extends over 18 amino acids. CDR3 loop: CAFRRQRILVFWTGELFF. CDR3 sequence (DNA): TGTGCCTTCAGGCGCCAAAGAATACTAGTTTTTTGGACCGGGGAGCTGTTTTTT.

This rearrangement joins TRBV7-2 to TRBJ2-3; the D gene is possibly TRBD2 (6 bases). V was trimmed by 5 bases and J by 2 bases, leaving 14 bases between them. Germline V CDR1 and CDR2: SGHTA, FQGNSA. The CDR3 contains 15 residues. CDR3 sequence reads: CASSAPGLLTDTQYF. CDR3 DNA sequence: TGTGCCAGCAGCGCCCCGGGACTCCTCACAGATACGCAGTATTTT.

This clonotype was detected ten times or more. The chain joins TRBV7-2 to TRBJ2-7, with D uncertain. V shed 1 base and J shed 1 base, with 2 bases lying between them. The CDR3 has 12 amino acids. Germline values: CDR1 SGHTA, CDR2 FQGNSA. The CDR3 coding sequence is TGTGCCAGCAGCTTAGTGTCCTACGAGCAGTACGTC. Protein product: CASSLVSYEQYV.

This clonotype appeared many times. V usage is TRBV10-3 and J usage is TRBJ1-2, with 7 bases identical to TRBD1. The germline gives CDR1 ENHRY, CDR2 SYGVKD. The CDR3 loop spans 18 amino acids. Losses at the gene ends were 2 bases for V and 1 base for J; bases not matched to a gene: 13. CDR3 loop: CAISEEGAAMVVNYGYTF. CDR3 nucleotide sequence: TGTGCCATCAGTGAGGAGGGGGCGGCTATGGTTGTTAACTATGGCTACACCTTC.